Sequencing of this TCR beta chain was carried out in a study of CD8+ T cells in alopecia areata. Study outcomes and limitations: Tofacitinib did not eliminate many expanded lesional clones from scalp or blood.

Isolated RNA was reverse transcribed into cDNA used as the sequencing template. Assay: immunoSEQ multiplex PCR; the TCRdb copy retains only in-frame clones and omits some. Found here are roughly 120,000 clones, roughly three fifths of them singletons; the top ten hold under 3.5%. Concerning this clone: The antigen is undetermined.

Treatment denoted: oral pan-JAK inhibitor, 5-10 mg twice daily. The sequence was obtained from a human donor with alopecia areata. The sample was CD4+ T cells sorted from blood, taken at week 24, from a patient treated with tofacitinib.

DNA for the CDR3: TGTGCCTGGAGCCCCCCCGGGGGCCGCGTGATTGAGCAGTTCTTC. This translates into CAWSPPGGRVIEQFF. The chain combines TRBV30 with TRBJ2-1; D is tentatively TRBD1 or TRBD2 (6 bases each). This CDR3 has 15 amino acids. V shed 3 bases and J shed 9 bases, with 21 bases lying between them. CDR1 and CDR2 from the germline V gene are GTSNPN and SVGIG (reference sequence).